The 5 T cell receptor beta chains given below trace back to one sample, sequenced in a study of early T cells in non-severe SARS-CoV-2 infection. TCRdb reanalysed the 5' RACE reads using MiXCR and keeps one entry per CDR3 protein. The sample gives around 50,000 distinct CDR3 sequences, roughly 12% of which show up once; around 3% is in the top ten. Input material: whole blood. These receptors were taken from an adult who was a healthcare worker with PCR-confirmed SARS-CoV-2 infection or an uninfected control (not recorded which).

This clonotype was observed a handful of times. V and J are TRBV13 and TRBJ2-7, with D possibly TRBD1 on 5 matching bases. Trimming shortened V by 4 bases and J by 0 bases, and 16 bases separated the two germline ends. Germline lookup yields CDR1 PRHDT and CDR2 FYEKMQ (reference sequence). The CDR3 length is 16 residues. The CDR3 DNA reads TGTGCCAGCAGCTCATTCAAAGGACACCTCTCCTACGAGCAGTACTTC. Its protein is CASSSFKGHLSYEQYF.

Many counts were recorded for this clonotype. The chain links TRBV5-1 to TRBJ2-2; no clear D gene. Germline CDR1 is SGHRS and CDR2 is YFSETQ. The ends were cut back, 1 base at V and 3 bases at J, with 7 bases in the middle. CDR3 length equals 14 residues. The DNA for the CDR3 is TGCGCCAGCAGCTTGATGCGTGACACCGGGGAGCTGTTTTTT. The encoded protein is CASSLMRDTGELFF.

This clonotype occurred a few times. The chain links TRBV12-3 or TRBV12-4 to TRBJ2-1; D might be TRBD2 (5 bases). Trimming removed 3 bases at V and 7 bases at J, with 16 bases between. The CDR3 contains 15 residues. This CDR3 reads CASSLVGEARNEQFF. The CDR3 DNA is TGTGCCAGCAGTTTGGTGGGAGAAGCCCGAAATGAGCAGTTCTTC.

This clonotype was seen only once. A much larger clone lies a single base off, so this may be a read error. The chain employs TRBV5-1 and TRBJ2-1; 7 bases align to TRBD1. This CDR3 has 16 residues. CDR1 and CDR2 from the germline V gene are SGHRS and YFSETQ. V dropped 7 bases and J dropped 7; count of bases not matched to a gene: 17. CDR3 in amino acids: CASGLSPSQGMNEQFF. The CDR3 region has the DNA TGCGCCAGCGGCCTGAGTCCCTCACAGGGGATGAATGAGCAGTTCTTC.

This clonotype has a count of ten or more. The chain uses TRBV30 and TRBJ1-5; D remains unclear. V was pared by 0 bases and J by 1 base, with 7 bases between. CDR3 size: 14 residues. Germline loops: CDR1 GTSNPN, CDR2 SVGIG (reference sequence). DNA of the CDR3: TGTGCCTGGAGTGTTAGGATAAGCAATCAGCCCCAGCATTTT. The encoded protein is CAWSVRISNQPQHF.